The present TCR beta chain was sequenced within a study of cytomegalovirus exposure and HLA in healthy donors. Study background: Inside one of the first data releases sat tens of millions of unique TCRs taken from HLA-typed donors. The study's findings and limits: With later analysis, a missense DCLRE1C variant became linked to TCR beta V- and J-gene trimming.

As concerns this clone: What it binds is not known.

Use of 60 Vbeta and 13 Jbeta primers characterized the PCR. TCRdb's table, derived via immunoSEQ multiplex PCR, lists solely in-frame clones and lacks some. The data contain 100,000 to 150,000 clones, approximately 80% of them singletons. Sequencing was carried out using PBMCs. This clonotype was obtained from a boy aged 2-15 years in good health and CMV-seronegative.

Here the CDR3 reads CASGYRVGYGYTF. As DNA, the CDR3 is TGTGCTAGTGGCTACAGGGTTGGCTATGGCTACACCTTC. J is TRBJ1-2 and V is TRBV12-5; D perhaps matches TRBD1 (6 bases). CDR3 length: 13 residues. Trimming took 6 bases from V and 4 from J, leaving 12 bases between them. Germline CDR1 and CDR2: LGHNT and FRNRAP.